What follows are 8 T cell receptor beta chains derived from one specimen sequenced in a study of blood T cell repertoires in COVID-19. Profiled with immunoSEQ multiplex PCR; TCRdb holds only in-frame clones, not every one. The data hold about 110,000 clones, with 70% to 90% observed a single time. Sequencing input: peripheral blood. The origin of the receptors is a human donor in a cohort sampled during active COVID-19.

The rearrangement uses TRBV18 and TRBJ2-7, with 11 bases aligning to TRBD2. V lost 3 bases, J lost 4 bases, and 5 bases stayed unmatched. In germline, CDR1 is KGHSH, CDR2 LQKENI. CDR3 length equals 15 residues. The CDR3 here is CASSPGGLAVYEQYF. The CDR3 DNA sequence: TGTGCCAGCTCACCTGGGGGACTAGCGGTATACGAGCAGTACTTC.

The rearrangement uses TRBV5-4 and TRBJ2-3; maybe TRBD2 (5 bases). Germline V gives CDR1 SGHNT, CDR2 YYREEE (reference sequence). The ends were cut back, 6 bases at V and 2 bases at J, with 13 bases in the middle. CDR3 length: 14 amino acids. The CDR3: CASTLGLHTDTQYF. The CDR3 DNA follows: TGTGCCAGCACCCTCGGACTCCACACAGATACGCAGTATTTT. The full variable domain, with the rest looked up from reference TRBV5-4 and TRBJ2-3, is ETGVTQSPTHLIKTRGQQVTLRCSSQSGHNTVSWYQQALGQGPQFIFQYYREEENGRGNFPPRFSGLQFPNYSSELNVNALELDDSALYLCASTLGLHTDTQYFGPGTRLTVL.

In its sample, this clone was seen once. The chain employs TRBV9 and TRBJ2-5; the match to TRBD1 covers 7 bases. Trimming at V came to 3 bases and at J to 0 bases, leaving 14 bases not matched to a gene. Germline V gene lookup returns CDR1 SGDLS and CDR2 YYNGEE. This CDR3 comprises 18 residues. In DNA form, the CDR3 reads TGTGCCAGCAGCGATCGGGCCCAGACAGGGTCCTACCAAGAGACCCAGTACTTC. Residues: CASSDRAQTGSYQETQYF.

The chain joins TRBV5-4 to TRBJ2-2; tentative D call: TRBD1 (5 bases). V was cut by 4 bases and J by 5 bases, with 12 bases left in between. Per germline, CDR1 SGHNT and CDR2 YYREEE (reference sequence). The CDR3 totals 14 residues. The CDR3 sequence: CASSDGPGTGELFF. CDR3 bases: TGTGCCAGCAGCGACGGACCAGGGACCGGGGAGCTGTTTTTT. The whole variable domain, remainder taken from reference TRBV5-4 and TRBJ2-2, is ETGVTQSPTHLIKTRGQQVTLRCSSQSGHNTVSWYQQALGQGPQFIFQYYREEENGRGNFPPRFSGLQFPNYSSELNVNALELDDSALYLCASSDGPGTGELFFGEGSRLTVL.

The chain combines TRBV12-3 or TRBV12-4 with TRBJ1-1, with D possibly being TRBD1 (6 bases). Trimming removed 5 bases at V and 5 bases at J, with 12 bases between. The CDR3 spans 13 residues. For the CDR3, the DNA is TGTGCCAGCAGTAAGGACAGATCTACTGAAGCTTTCTTT. It is translated as CASSKDRSTEAFF.

The CDR3, as DNA: TGTGCCAGCAGCTACACCGGGATCTCTGAAGCTTTCTTT. Translating it yields CASSYTGISEAFF. This chain links TRBV11-1 with TRBJ1-1; D ambiguous. This CDR3 has 13 residues. Germline CDR1 is SGHAT and CDR2 is FQDESV (reference sequence). V dropped 4 bases and J dropped 6 bases, with 12 bases sitting between them.

CDR3 protein: CASSFYRGLSTDTQYF. Written as DNA, the CDR3 is TGTGCCAGCAGCTTCTACAGGGGGCTGAGCACAGATACGCAGTATTTT. V gene TRBV5-6 combines with J gene TRBJ2-3; TRBD1 agrees at 9 bases. Germline lookup yields CDR1 SGHDT and CDR2 YYEEEE. Trimming at V came to 2 bases and at J to 0 bases, leaving 4 bases not matched to a gene. This CDR3 has 16 amino acids.

CDR3 amino acids: CASSLDQGAWDIQYF. CDR3 sequence (DNA): TGCGCCAGCAGCTTGGATCAGGGGGCATGGGACATTCAGTACTTC. The J gene is TRBJ2-4, the V gene TRBV5-1; 8 bases agree with TRBD1. This CDR3 has 15 amino acids. The J segment lost 8 bases and the V segment lost 0 bases, leaving 7 bases of the junction unmatched. Germline V gene sequence: CDR1 SGHRS, CDR2 YFSETQ.